This T cell receptor (beta chain) was recovered during a study of cytomegalovirus exposure and HLA in healthy donors. Broader study findings: Cytomegalovirus status was reportedly diagnosed by the classifier with high sensitivity and specificity. Donors belonging to an Asian-associated ancestry cluster reportedly showed fewer N-insertions in productive TCRs than the 666-donor mean, according to what a later analysis found.

PCR amplification relied on 60 Vbeta primers (plus 13 Jbeta primers). Here immunoSEQ multiplex PCR was the method, and the copy in TCRdb shows in-frame clones only, minus some. The sample gives 100,000 to 140,000 clones, around 77% of which show up once; about 4.3% is in the top ten. Note on this clone: Antigen unknown.

This CDR3 has 14 residues. The germline V and J ends were trimmed by 0 bases and 4 bases, with 10 bases remaining between them. CDR1 is ENHRY and CDR2 is SYGVKD in the germline V gene. The chain carries TRBV10-3 and TRBJ2-7; weak D call: TRBD1 (6 bases). This receptor was identified in a male donor in good health and CMV-seronegative. Specimen: PBMCs. In DNA, the CDR3 is TGTGCCATCAGTGAGTCATTAACAGGGTACGAGCAGTACTTC. This sequence encodes CAISESLTGYEQYF.